Presented here are 15 T cell receptor beta chains from one specimen sequenced in a study of blood T cells in healthy people across ages. Next came a second PCR, run for about 6 to 11 cycles, which used a sample-barcoded 5' primer along with a J-beta primer mix. In TCRdb, the 5' RACE reads were re-called with MiXCR into one record per CDR3 protein. The sample carries over 1,500,000 distinct CDR3 sequences, about 49% recorded once. Material for sequencing was blood. The receptors come from a woman aged 40 to 50 in good health.

This clonotype was seen only a few times. The V call is TRBV7-6, the J call TRBJ2-3; 7 bases agree with TRBD1. This CDR3 comprises 15 residues. Trimming took 5 bases from V and 4 from J; bases not matched to a gene: 9. Germline lookup yields CDR1 SGHVS and CDR2 FNYEAQ. DNA of the CDR3: TGTGCCAGCAGCCGAGGGGGCGATGTCGCAGATACGCAGTATTTT. Its translation: CASSRGGDVADTQYF.

The J gene is TRBJ1-2, the V gene TRBV2; a weak D match, TRBD1 (5 bases). The CDR3 contains 13 residues. V was trimmed by 6 bases and J by 5 bases, leaving 13 bases between them. Germline V CDR1 and CDR2: SNHLY, FYNNEI. CDR3 DNA sequence: TGTGCCAGCAGCGCCGACAGAGAATATGGCTACACCTTC. Amino acids: CASSADREYGYTF.

In its sample, this clonotype was seen a few times. The chain links TRBV6-5 to TRBJ2-7; the D call may be TRBD1 or TRBD2 (5 bases each). V was cut by 5 bases and J by 1 base, with 18 bases left in between. CDR3 length equals 16 residues. Germline-derived CDR1 and CDR2 are MNHEY and SVGAGI. Here the CDR3 reads CASSPSGGHRSYEQYF. CDR3 DNA sequence: TGTGCCAGCAGTCCCTCGGGCGGGCACAGGTCCTACGAGCAGTACTTC.

This clonotype appeared a single time. The genes are TRBV15 and TRBJ1-6, with 10 positions matching TRBD1. J gave up 9 bases and V 4 bases, and 12 bases lay outside the gene matches. Germline V gene lookup returns CDR1 LNHNV and CDR2 YYDKDF (reference sequence). This CDR3 region has 17 residues. The CDR3 DNA reads as TGTGCCACCAGCAACCCATCGGGACAGGGGATTAGTTCACCCCTCCACTTT. It codes for CATSNPSGQGISSPLHF.

The chain recombines TRBV11-2 with TRBJ2-1, with D possibly matching TRBD2 (6 bases). This CDR3 comprises 11 residues. V lost 5 bases and J lost 12, with 11 bases in between. Germline CDR1 reads SGHAT; CDR2 reads FQNNGV. The CDR3 reads CASSTGLGQFF. In nucleotides, the CDR3 is TGTGCCAGCAGCACGGGACTTGGGCAGTTCTTC. Full variable domain (outside the CDR3, taken from reference TRBV11-2 and TRBJ2-1): EAGVAQSPRYKIIEKRQSVAFWCNPISGHATLYWYQQILGQGPKLLIQFQNNGVVDDSQLPKDRFSAERLKGVDSTLKIQPAKLEDSAVYLCASSTGLGQFFGPGTRLTVL.

Here the CDR3 DNA reads TGTGCCAGCAGTTATAGGGCGGGGGGGCGTATTGAGCAGTTCTTC. Translating gives CASSYRAGGRIEQFF. This sequence joins TRBV6-5 and TRBJ2-1; the match to TRBD2 covers 9 bases. This CDR3 has 15 residues. In germline, CDR1 is MNHEY, CDR2 SVGAGI. The V and J ends lost 3 bases and 9 bases, in that order; junction bases with no gene match: 9.

This chain joins TRBV6-6 and TRBJ2-1, with 9 positions matching TRBD1. The V segment lost 6 bases and the J segment 8 bases; nucleotides outside the gene matches: 11. The germline V gene encodes CDR1 MNHNY and CDR2 SVGAGI (reference sequence). The CDR3 is 15 residues long. The CDR3 spells CASRTGTGFVDEQFF. The CDR3 DNA reads TGTGCCAGCAGGACCGGGACAGGGTTTGTAGATGAGCAGTTCTTC.

V gene TRBV4-3 combines with J gene TRBJ2-1, with D tentatively TRBD1 or TRBD2 (5 bases each). Trimming left V 0 bases short and J 0 bases short, with 12 bases between. Germline V gives CDR1 LGHNA, CDR2 YSLEER. The CDR3 is 17 residues long. DNA of the CDR3: TGCGCCAGCAGCCAAGATCCCCACGGGGCCTCCTACAATGAGCAGTTCTTC. Its protein product is CASSQDPHGASYNEQFF.

The chain couples TRBV28 to TRBJ2-4; D remains unclear. The end of the DNA fits TRBJ2-7 better, so the J call may be wrong. The CDR3 contains 16 residues. The germline CDR1 and CDR2 sequences are MDHEN and SYDVKM. The CDR3 spells CASSTSSAYSTYEQYF. The CDR3 region has the DNA TGTGCCAGCAGTACATCGTCAGCTTATTCTACCTACGAGCAGTACTTC.

This sequence joins TRBV20-1 and TRBJ2-1, with D tentatively TRBD1 (6 bases). V shed 6 bases and J shed 6 bases, with 18 bases lying between them. Per the germline V gene, CDR1 is DFQATT and CDR2 is SNEGSKA (reference sequence). The CDR3 is 14 residues long. CDR3 sequence (DNA): TGCAGTGCGGAATACAGGGCCTCCCTCAATGAGCAGTTCTTC. It specifies CSAEYRASLNEQFF.

This chain uses TRBV6-5 with TRBJ2-4; D may correspond to TRBD1 or TRBD2 (5 bases each). CDR3 size: 17 residues. Trimming cost V 0 bases and J 12 bases, with 24 bases left between them. Germline CDR1 is MNHEY and CDR2 is SVGAGI. Here the CDR3 reads CASSYSFIGTSGANQYF. CDR3 nucleotides: TGTGCCAGCAGTTACTCTTTCATAGGGACCTCCGGAGCGAATCAGTACTTC.

The V gene is TRBV7-2, the J gene TRBJ2-4; D might be TRBD1 (6 bases). V was clipped by 5 bases and J by 0 bases, with 17 bases between them. Germline V lookup: CDR1 SGHTA, CDR2 FQGNSA. The CDR3 sequence is 17 residues long. CDR3 coding DNA: TGTGCCAGCAGCCAAGAAGGACAGATTCTAGCCAAAAACATTCAGTACTTC. Its protein is CASSQEGQILAKNIQYF. Full variable domain (rest looked up from reference TRBV7-2 and TRBJ2-4): GAGVSQSPSNKVTEKGKDVELRCDPISGHTALYWYRQSLGQGLEFLIYFQGNSAPDKSGLPSDRFSAERTGGSVSTLTIQRTQQEDSAVYLCASSQEGQILAKNIQYFGAGTRLSVL.

With regard to this clonotype: Here the CDR3 omits its conserved ending phenylalanine or tryptophan, so a read error is the likely source. V gene TRBV9 combines with J gene TRBJ2-1, with 8 bases identical to TRBD2. Unmatched junction bases numbered 8, after V lost 4 bases and J lost 2 bases. Germline CDR1 SGDLS, CDR2 YYNGEE. The CDR3 has 16 amino acids. DNA for the CDR3: TGTGCCAGCAGCCCCCTTAGCGGGGAACCCTACAATGAGCAGTTCTTA. It yields the protein CASSPLSGEPYNEQFL.

The chain has TRBV20-1 and TRBJ2-7; 8 bases match TRBD2. The CDR3 spans 12 residues. Per germline, CDR1 DFQATT and CDR2 SNEGSKA (reference sequence). The J segment lost 7 bases and the V segment lost 6 bases, leaving 8 bases of the junction unmatched. This chain's CDR3 is CSAHSGAGEQYF. In DNA form, the CDR3 reads TGCAGTGCCCATAGCGGGGCGGGGGAGCAGTACTTC.

This clonotype was picked up a small number of times. The chain couples TRBV5-1 to TRBJ1-2; the D gene is possibly TRBD1 (5 bases). Trimming removed 4 bases at V and 2 bases at J, with 15 bases between. The CDR3 extends over 15 amino acids. In germline, CDR1 is SGHRS, CDR2 YFSETQ. CDR3 residues: CASSPAGTGNYGYTF. The CDR3 region has the DNA TGCGCCAGCAGCCCGGCGGGGACTGGGAACTATGGCTACACCTTC.